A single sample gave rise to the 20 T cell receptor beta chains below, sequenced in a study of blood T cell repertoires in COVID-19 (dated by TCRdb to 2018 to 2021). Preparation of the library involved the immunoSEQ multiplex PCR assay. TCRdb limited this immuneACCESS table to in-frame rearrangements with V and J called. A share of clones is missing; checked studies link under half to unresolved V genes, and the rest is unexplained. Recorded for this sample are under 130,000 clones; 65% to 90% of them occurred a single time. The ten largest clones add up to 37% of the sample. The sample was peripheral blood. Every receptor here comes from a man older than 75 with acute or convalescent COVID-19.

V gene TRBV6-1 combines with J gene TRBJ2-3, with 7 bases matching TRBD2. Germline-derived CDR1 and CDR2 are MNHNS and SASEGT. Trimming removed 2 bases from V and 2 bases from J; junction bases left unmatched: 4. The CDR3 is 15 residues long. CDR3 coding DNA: TGTGCCAGCAGTGAATCGGCGGGAGACACAGATACGCAGTATTTT. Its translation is CASSESAGDTDTQYF.

The CDR3 region has the DNA TGTGCCAGCAGCCAAGCCGCCTCCCAGGGACAGCTTCTATCCTACGAGCAGTACTTC. Translating it yields CASSQAASQGQLLSYEQYF. The J gene is TRBJ2-7, the V gene TRBV4-2; 7 positions agree with TRBD1. Per the germline V gene, CDR1 is LGHNA and CDR2 is YNFKEQ. V lost 1 base and J lost 1; bases outside the gene matches: 16. The CDR3 runs 19 residues.

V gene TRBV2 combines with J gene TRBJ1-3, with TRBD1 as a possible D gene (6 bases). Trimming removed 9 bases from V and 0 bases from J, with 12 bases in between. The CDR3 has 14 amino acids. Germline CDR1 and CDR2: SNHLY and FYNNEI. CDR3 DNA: TGTGCCAGTGCGGACAGTTACTCTGGAAACACCATATATTTT. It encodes CASADSYSGNTIYF.

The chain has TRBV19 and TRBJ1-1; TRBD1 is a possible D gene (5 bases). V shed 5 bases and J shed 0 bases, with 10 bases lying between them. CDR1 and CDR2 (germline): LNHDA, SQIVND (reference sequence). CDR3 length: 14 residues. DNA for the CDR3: TGTGCCAGTAGTCCCCGGGGGTTGAACACTGAAGCTTTCTTT. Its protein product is CASSPRGLNTEAFF.

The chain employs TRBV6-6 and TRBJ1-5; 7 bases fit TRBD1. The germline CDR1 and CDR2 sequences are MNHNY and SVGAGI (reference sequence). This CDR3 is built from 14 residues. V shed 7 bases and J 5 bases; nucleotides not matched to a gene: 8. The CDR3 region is CASKLGQDHQPQHF. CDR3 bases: TGTGCCAGCAAGCTTGGACAGGATCATCAGCCCCAGCATTTT.

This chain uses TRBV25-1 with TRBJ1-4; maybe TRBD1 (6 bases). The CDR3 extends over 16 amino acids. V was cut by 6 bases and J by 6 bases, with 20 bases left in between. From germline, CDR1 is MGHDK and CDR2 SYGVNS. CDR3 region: CASSGTTTLIYEKLFF. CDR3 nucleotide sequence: TGTGCCAGCAGCGGGACAACCACCCTGATTTATGAAAAACTGTTTTTT. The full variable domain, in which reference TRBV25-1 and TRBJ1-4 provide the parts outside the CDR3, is EADIYQTPRYLVIGTGKKITLECSQTMGHDKMYWYQQDPGMELHLIHYSYGVNSTEKGDLSSESTVSRIRTEHFPLTLESARPSHTSQYLCASSGTTTLIYEKLFFGSGTQLSVL.

As DNA, the CDR3 is TGTGCCAGCAGTTTGCGGTTTAGCTGGGCTAGCGGGACCCTCGGGAGGGTCACAGATACGCAGTATTTT. Its protein product is CASSLRFSWASGTLGRVTDTQYF. The chain employs TRBV28 and TRBJ2-3; TRBD2 agrees at 9 bases. After removal of 3 bases from V and 2 bases from J, the junction contained 27 bases not matched to a gene. From germline, CDR1 is MDHEN and CDR2 SYDVKM. The CDR3 covers 23 residues.

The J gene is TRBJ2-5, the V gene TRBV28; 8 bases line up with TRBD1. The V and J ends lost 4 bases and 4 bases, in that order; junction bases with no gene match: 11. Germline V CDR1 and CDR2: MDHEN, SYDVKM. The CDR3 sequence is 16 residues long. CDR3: CASSSRARGRRETQYF. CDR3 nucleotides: TGTGCCAGCAGTTCGAGGGCCAGGGGGCGGAGAGAGACCCAGTACTTC.

CDR3 bases: TGTGCCAGCAGCACCACAGGGAATCAGCCCCAGCATTTT. Its translation is CASSTTGNQPQHF. This chain uses TRBV11-2 with TRBJ1-5; possibly TRBD1 for D (6 bases). The CDR3 length is 13 residues. Trimming stripped 5 bases from V and 4 bases from J, with 9 bases between. Germline CDR1 is SGHAT and CDR2 is FQNNGV.

CDR3 loop: CASSSQTGGYGYTF. The DNA of the CDR3 is TGTGCCAGCAGCTCCCAGACAGGGGGCTATGGCTACACCTTC. The chain uses TRBV11-2 and TRBJ1-2; 9 nucleotides match TRBD1. Looked up from germline, CDR1 is SGHAT and CDR2 is FQNNGV. CDR3 length: 14 amino acids. The ends lost 4 bases at V and 4 bases at J; junction bases unmatched: 4.

Here the CDR3 reads CASSLEGGGLAGYNEQFF. As DNA, the CDR3 is TGTGCCAGCAGCTTGGAGGGAGGCGGACTAGCGGGCTACAATGAGCAGTTCTTC. The chain has TRBV7-2 and TRBJ2-1, with 11 positions matching TRBD2. With V trimmed by 3 bases and J by 3 bases, 10 bases remained unmatched. Germline values: CDR1 SGHTA, CDR2 FQGNSA. The CDR3 covers 18 residues.

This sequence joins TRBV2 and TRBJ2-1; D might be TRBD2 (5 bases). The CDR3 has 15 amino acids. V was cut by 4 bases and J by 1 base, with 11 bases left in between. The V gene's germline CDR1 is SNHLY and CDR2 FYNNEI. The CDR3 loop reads CASSGLLLSYNEQFF. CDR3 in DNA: TGTGCCAGCAGTGGACTACTTTTGTCCTACAATGAGCAGTTCTTC.

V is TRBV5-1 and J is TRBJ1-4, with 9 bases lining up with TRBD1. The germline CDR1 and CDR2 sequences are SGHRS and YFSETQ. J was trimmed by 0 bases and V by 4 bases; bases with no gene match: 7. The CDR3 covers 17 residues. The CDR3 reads CASSLRTGAATNEKLFF. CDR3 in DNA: TGCGCCAGCAGCCTCCGGACAGGGGCCGCAACTAATGAAAAACTGTTTTTT.

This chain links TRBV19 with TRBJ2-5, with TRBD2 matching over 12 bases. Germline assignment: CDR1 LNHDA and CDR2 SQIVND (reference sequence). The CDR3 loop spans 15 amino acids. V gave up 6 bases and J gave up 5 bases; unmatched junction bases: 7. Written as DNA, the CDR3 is TGTGCCAGTAGGGCGACTAGCGGGAGTCTGGAGACCCAGTACTTC. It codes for CASRATSGSLETQYF.

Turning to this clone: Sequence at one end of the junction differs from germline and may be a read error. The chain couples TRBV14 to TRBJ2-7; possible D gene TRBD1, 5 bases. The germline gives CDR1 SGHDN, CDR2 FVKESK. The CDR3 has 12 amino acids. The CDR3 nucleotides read TGTGCCAGCAGCCAAGATCCGAAAGGGCAGGGCTTC. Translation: CASSQDPKGQGF.

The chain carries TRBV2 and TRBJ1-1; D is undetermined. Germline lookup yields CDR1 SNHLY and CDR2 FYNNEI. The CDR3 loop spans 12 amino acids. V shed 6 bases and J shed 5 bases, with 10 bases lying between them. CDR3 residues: CASSVRRTEAFF. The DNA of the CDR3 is TGTGCCAGCAGCGTACGGAGAACTGAAGCTTTCTTT. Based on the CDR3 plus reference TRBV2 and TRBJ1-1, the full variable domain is EPEVTQTPSHQVTQMGQEVILRCVPISNHLYFYWYRQILGQKVEFLVSFYNNEISEKSEIFDDQFSVERPDGSNFTLKIRSTKLEDSAMYFCASSVRRTEAFFGQGTRLTVV.

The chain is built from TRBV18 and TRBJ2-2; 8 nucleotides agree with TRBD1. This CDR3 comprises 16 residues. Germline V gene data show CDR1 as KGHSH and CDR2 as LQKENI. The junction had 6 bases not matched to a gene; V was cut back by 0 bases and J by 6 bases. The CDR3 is CASSPPGQGIAGELFF. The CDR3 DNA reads TGTGCCAGCTCACCACCAGGACAGGGCATAGCCGGGGAGCTGTTTTTT.

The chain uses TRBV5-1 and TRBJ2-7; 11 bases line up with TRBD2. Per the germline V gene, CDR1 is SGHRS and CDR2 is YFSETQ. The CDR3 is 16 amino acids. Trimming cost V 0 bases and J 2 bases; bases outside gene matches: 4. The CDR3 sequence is CASSLAGTSGPYEQYF. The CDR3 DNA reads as TGCGCCAGCAGCTTGGCTGGGACTAGCGGACCCTACGAGCAGTACTTC.

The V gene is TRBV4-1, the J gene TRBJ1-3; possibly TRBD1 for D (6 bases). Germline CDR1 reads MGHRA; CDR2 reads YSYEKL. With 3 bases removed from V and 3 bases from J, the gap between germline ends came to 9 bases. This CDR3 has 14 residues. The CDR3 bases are TGCGCCAGCAGCCAGGGGGCGCGTGGAAACACCATATATTTT. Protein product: CASSQGARGNTIYF.

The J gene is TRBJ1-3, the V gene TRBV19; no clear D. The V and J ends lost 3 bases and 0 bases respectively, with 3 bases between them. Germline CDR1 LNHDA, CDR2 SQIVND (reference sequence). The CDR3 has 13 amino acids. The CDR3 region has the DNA TGTGCCAGTAGTATTAGCTCTGGAAACACCATATATTTT. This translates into CASSISSGNTIYF.